The clone carrying this T cell receptor (beta chain) was seen a handful of times. In the source study's methods: Nucleated cell counts were estimated from reference gene primer amplification. Data came from immunoSEQ multiplex PCR; TCRdb stores just in-frame clones and leaves some out. V, J and clone size are taken as reported in that table, and D and trimming were inferred from the DNA itself. The table shows more than 150,000 clones, with approximately 91% occurring only once. This sample was taken from a study of blood T cell repertoires in COVID-19. On the study more broadly: Samples came from the United States, Italy and Spain, spanning acute and convalescent COVID-19. T cells, B-cell-depleted T cells, or PBMCs supplied cDNA or gDNA.

From germline, CDR1 is MNHEY and CDR2 SVGAGI. This CDR3 spans 14 amino acids. J gave up 5 bases and V 5 bases, and 5 bases lay outside the gene matches. The sequence came from a man aged 65-85 years with active or convalescent COVID-19. The rearrangement uses TRBV6-5 and TRBJ1-5, with 8 bases aligning to TRBD1. Input material: peripheral blood. CDR3 region: CASSLTGGDQPQHF. The CDR3 bases are TGTGCCAGCAGTCTTACAGGGGGAGATCAGCCCCAGCATTTT.